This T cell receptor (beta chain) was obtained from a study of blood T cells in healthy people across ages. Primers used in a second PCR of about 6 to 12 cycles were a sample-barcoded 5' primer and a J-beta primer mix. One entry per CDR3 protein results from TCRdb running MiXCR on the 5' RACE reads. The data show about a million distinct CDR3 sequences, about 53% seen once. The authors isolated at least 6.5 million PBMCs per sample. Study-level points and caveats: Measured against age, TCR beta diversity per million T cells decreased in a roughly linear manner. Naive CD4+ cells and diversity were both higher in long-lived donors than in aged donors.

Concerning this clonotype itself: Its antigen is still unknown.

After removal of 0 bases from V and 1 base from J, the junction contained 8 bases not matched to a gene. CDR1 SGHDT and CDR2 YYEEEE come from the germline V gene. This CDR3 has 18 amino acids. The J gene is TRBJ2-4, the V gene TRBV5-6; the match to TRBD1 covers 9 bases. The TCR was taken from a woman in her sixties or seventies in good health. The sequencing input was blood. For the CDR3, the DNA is TGTGCCAGCAGCTTGGCCGGGACAGGGTTTACGGCCAAAAACATTCAGTACTTC. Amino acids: CASSLAGTGFTAKNIQYF.